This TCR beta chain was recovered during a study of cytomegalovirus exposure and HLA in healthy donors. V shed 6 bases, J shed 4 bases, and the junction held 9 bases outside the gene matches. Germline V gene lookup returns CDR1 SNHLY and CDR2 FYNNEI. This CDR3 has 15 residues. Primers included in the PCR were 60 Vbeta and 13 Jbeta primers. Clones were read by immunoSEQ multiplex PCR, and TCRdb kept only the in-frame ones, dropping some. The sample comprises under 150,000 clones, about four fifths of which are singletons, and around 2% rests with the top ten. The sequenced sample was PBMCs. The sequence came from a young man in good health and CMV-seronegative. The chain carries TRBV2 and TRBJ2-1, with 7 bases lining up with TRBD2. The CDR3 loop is CASSGAGSRYNEQFF. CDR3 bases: TGTGCCAGCAGCGGAGCGGGGTCTAGATACAATGAGCAGTTCTTC.